This T cell receptor (beta chain) is from a study of blood T cell repertoires in COVID-19. The overall study: Samples taken during acute and convalescent COVID-19 were collected in the United States, Italy and Spain. PBMCs, B-cell-depleted T cells, or T cells provided the cDNA or gDNA that made up the material.

Per the original methods: Scientists estimated how many nucleated cells there were by amplifying reference gene primers. The protocol was immunoSEQ multiplex PCR, while the TCRdb copy is restricted to in-frame clones and leaves out a portion. V and J calls and clone size are given by that table; D and trimming were obtained from the DNA. This table has a few hundred thousand clones, around 81% appearing once. The sequenced sample was peripheral blood. The source of this sequence is a man aged 25 to 40 who had recovered from COVID-19.

The CDR3 region is CASSLETGGLGTDTQYF. CDR3 DNA sequence: TGTGCCAGCAGCTTAGAGACGGGGGGGCTCGGCACAGATACGCAGTATTTT. This sequence joins TRBV11-2 and TRBJ2-3; 8 bases agree with TRBD2. Germline values: CDR1 SGHAT, CDR2 FQNNGV. The V gene end was trimmed by 0 bases and the J gene end by 1 base; junction bases not matched to a gene: 6. The CDR3 contains 17 residues.